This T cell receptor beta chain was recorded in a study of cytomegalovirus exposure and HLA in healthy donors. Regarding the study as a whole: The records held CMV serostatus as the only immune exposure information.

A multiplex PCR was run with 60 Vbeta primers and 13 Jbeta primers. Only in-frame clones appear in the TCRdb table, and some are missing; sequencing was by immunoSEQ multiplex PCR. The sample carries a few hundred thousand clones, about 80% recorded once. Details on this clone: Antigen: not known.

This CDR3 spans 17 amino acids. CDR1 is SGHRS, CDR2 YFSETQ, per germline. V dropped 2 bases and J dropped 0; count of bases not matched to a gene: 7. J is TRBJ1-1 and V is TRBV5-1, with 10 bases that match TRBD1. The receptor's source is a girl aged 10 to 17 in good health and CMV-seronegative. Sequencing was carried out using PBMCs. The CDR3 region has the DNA TGCGCCAGCAGCTTAGGGACAGGGGCTTACATGAACACTGAAGCTTTCTTT. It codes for CASSLGTGAYMNTEAFF.